The 27 T cell receptor beta chains given below trace back to one sample, sequenced in a study of T cells in Graves' hyperthyroidism and ophthalmopathy. From RNA transcripts, TCR beta CDR3 regions were amplified. The HTBI primer set served for first-round RT-PCR of the TCR CDR3. TCRdb called the multiplex PCR reads again in MiXCR, with one record for every CDR3 protein. The sample contains about 640,000 distinct CDR3 sequences, roughly 15% of which appear only once. The sample consisted of blood. All receptors derive from a woman aged 45 to 65 with Graves' ophthalmopathy.

There are a few counts of this clonotype. A much larger clone lies one base from this, so it may be a read error. In DNA form, the CDR3 reads TGTGCCGGCGCCGGGCGGGCAGGGCTGAGGGAGCAGTACTTC. It codes for CAGAGRAGLREQYF. The rearrangement links TRBV28 to TRBJ2-7; D assignment may be TRBD1 or TRBD2 (5 bases each). V lost 11 bases and J lost 7, with 24 bases in between. The germline CDR1 and CDR2 sequences are MDHEN and SYDVKM. This CDR3 comprises 14 residues.

This clonotype came up many times. The rearrangement links TRBV19 to TRBJ2-1, with TRBD2 identical over 8 bases. V lost 2 bases and J lost 8; bases outside the gene matches: 11. Germline CDR1 LNHDA, CDR2 SQIVND (reference sequence). The CDR3 is made up of 16 amino acids. The CDR3 region is CASSIRSGSLYYEQFF. CDR3 in DNA: TGTGCCAGTAGTATACGAAGCGGGAGTTTGTATTATGAGCAGTTCTTC.

This clonotype was recorded many times. The rearrangement joins TRBV10-3 to TRBJ1-2; 8 positions agree with TRBD1. Germline lookup yields CDR1 ENHRY and CDR2 SYGVKD. The length of the CDR3 is 14 residues. The J segment lost 2 bases and the V segment lost 6 bases, leaving 5 bases of the junction unmatched. CDR3 DNA: TGTGCCATCAGAGGGGACAGGTTAAACTATGGCTACACCTTC. It specifies CAIRGDRLNYGYTF.

This clonotype was recorded a few times. J is TRBJ2-1 and V is TRBV19; 13 bases line up with TRBD2. The length of the CDR3 is 15 residues. V dropped 4 bases and J dropped 10; count of bases not matched to a gene: 7. CDR1 is LNHDA and CDR2 is SQIVND in the germline V gene (reference sequence). CDR3 loop: CASSTGLAGVREQFF. Here the CDR3 DNA reads TGTGCCAGTAGTACCGGACTAGCGGGAGTTCGGGAGCAGTTCTTC.

This clonotype has a count of ten or more. The genes are TRBV29-1 and TRBJ1-3, with TRBD1 identical over 7 bases. The CDR3 totals 14 residues. Losses at the gene ends were 4 bases for V and 4 bases for J; bases not matched to a gene: 7. From germline, CDR1 is SQVTM and CDR2 ANQGSEA. CDR3 protein: CSVGLGQAGNTIYF. In nucleotides, the CDR3 is TGCAGCGTTGGGCTTGGACAGGCCGGAAACACCATATATTTT.

The rearrangement joins TRBV12-3 or TRBV12-4 to TRBJ1-6, with TRBD1 matching 9 bases. The CDR3 totals 15 residues. V lost 1 base and J lost 10; bases outside the gene matches: 5. CDR3 DNA: TGTGCCAGCAGTTTAGAGGGACAGGGAGGGTCACCCCTCCACTTT. This encodes CASSLEGQGGSPLHF.

The chain carries TRBV27 and TRBJ1-2; D possibly corresponds to TRBD1 (6 bases). Trimming took 2 bases from V and 2 from J, leaving 9 bases between them. Germline V gene sequence: CDR1 MNHEY, CDR2 SMNVEV (reference sequence). There are 14 residues in the CDR3. The DNA of the CDR3 is TGTGCCAGCAGTTTAAGACAGGAAAACTATGGCTACACCTTC. Amino acid sequence: CASSLRQENYGYTF.

The chain joins TRBV5-4 to TRBJ2-6; 10 positions match TRBD1. With 3 bases clipped from V and 12 bases from J, the junction kept 9 bases outside the gene matches. Germline lookup yields CDR1 SGHNT and CDR2 YYREEE (reference sequence). The CDR3 loop spans 15 amino acids. In nucleotides, the CDR3 is TGTGCCAGCAGCTCCGGGACAGGGGATTCGGGCGTCCTGACTTTC. This gives the protein CASSSGTGDSGVLTF.

The V call is TRBV5-1, the J call TRBJ2-5; D is unresolved. The CDR3 consists of 15 residues. CDR1 is SGHRS and CDR2 is YFSETQ in the germline V gene. The V and J ends lost 0 bases and 4 bases respectively, with 13 bases between them. The CDR3 DNA reads TGCGCCAGCAGCTTGGGCCAAGGGAACCGAGAGACCCAGTACTTC. Protein product: CASSLGQGNRETQYF.

This clonotype was counted at least ten times. The rearrangement uses TRBV28 and TRBJ2-7, with unresolved D. The CDR3 totals 14 residues. CDR1 is MDHEN, CDR2 SYDVKM, per germline. V was pared by 3 bases and J by 3 bases, with 12 bases between. This chain's CDR3 is CASSLDEELYEQYF. Here the CDR3 DNA reads TGTGCCAGCAGTTTGGACGAAGAGCTCTACGAGCAGTACTTC.

This clonotype was seen repeatedly, ten times or more. The gene calls are TRBV12-3 or TRBV12-4 and TRBJ2-1, with 12 nucleotides matching TRBD2. The V segment lost 6 bases and the J segment 4 bases; nucleotides outside the gene matches: 10. This CDR3 comprises 17 residues. The CDR3 protein is CASSVSRLAGVYNEQFF. The CDR3 DNA sequence: TGTGCCAGCAGCGTCTCAAGACTAGCGGGAGTATACAATGAGCAGTTCTTC.

This clonotype came up many times. This chain links TRBV6-5 with TRBJ2-3; 8 bases line up with TRBD2. In germline, CDR1 is MNHEY, CDR2 SVGAGI. This CDR3 region has 16 residues. The ends lost 4 bases at V and 0 bases at J; junction bases unmatched: 6. CDR3 region: CASSSPLAASTDTQYF. The CDR3 coding sequence is TGTGCCAGCAGTTCCCCACTAGCGGCAAGCACAGATACGCAGTATTTT.

The chain carries TRBV24-1 and TRBJ2-5; 7 bases fit TRBD2. The CDR3 totals 17 residues. V gave up 5 bases and J gave up 2 bases; unmatched junction bases: 13. Germline V gives CDR1 KGHDR, CDR2 SFDVKD. CDR3 sequence reads: CATSGSRKASGQETQYF. The CDR3 DNA follows: TGTGCCACCAGTGGCTCCCGGAAGGCTAGCGGACAAGAGACCCAGTACTTC.

In this sample, this clonotype turned up many times. The chain recombines TRBV11-2 with TRBJ2-1; no clear D gene. The CDR3 sequence is 13 residues long. V gave up 0 bases and J gave up 9 bases, with 9 bases separating them. CDR1 is SGHAT, CDR2 FQNNGV, per germline. The DNA of the CDR3 is TGTGCCAGCAGCTTAGAGGTTGGAAGTGAGCAGTTCTTC. It encodes CASSLEVGSEQFF.

This clonotype was observed many times. The chain has TRBV7-9 and TRBJ1-1; 9 nucleotides line up with TRBD1. The CDR3 spans 16 residues. Trimming cost V 5 bases and J 2 bases; bases outside gene matches: 9. Germline assignment: CDR1 SEHNR and CDR2 FQNEAQ (reference sequence). CDR3 amino acids: CASSQTGTGTNTEAFF. In nucleotides, the CDR3 is TGTGCCAGCAGCCAGACCGGGACAGGGACTAACACTGAAGCTTTCTTT. The full variable domain, in which reference TRBV7-9 and TRBJ1-1 provide the parts outside the CDR3, is DTGVSQNPRHKITKRGQNVTFRCDPISEHNRLYWYRQTLGQGPEFLTYFQNEAQLEKSRLLSDRFSAERPKGSFSTLEIQRTEQGDSAMYLCASSQTGTGTNTEAFFGQGTRLTVV.

This clonotype was counted a few times. A read error may account for a junction end that differs from germline. The J gene is TRBJ2-7, the V gene TRBV7-7; the D is unclear. Per germline, CDR1 SSHAT and CDR2 FNYEAQ (reference sequence). This CDR3 spans 13 amino acids. This CDR3 is CASNLSLTYEQYF. As DNA, the CDR3 is TGTGCTAGCAACTTGAGTTTAACCTACGAGCAGTACTTC.

The rearrangement joins TRBV7-6 to TRBJ2-1; D is possibly TRBD1 or TRBD2 (6 bases each). The V gene's germline CDR1 is SGHVS and CDR2 FNYEAQ. V was shortened by 5 bases and J by 1 base, with 12 bases between the two germline ends. The CDR3 loop spans 15 amino acids. For the CDR3, the DNA is TGTGCCAGCAGCCCAAGGGGGGTTTCCTACAATGAGCAGTTCTTC. Translation: CASSPRGVSYNEQFF. The variable domain in full, with the rest retrieved from reference TRBV7-6 and TRBJ2-1, is GAGVSQSPRYKVTKRGQDVALRCDPISGHVSLYWYRQALGQGPEFLTYFNYEAQQDKSGLPNDRFSAERPEGSISTLTIQRTEQRDSAMYRCASSPRGVSYNEQFFGPGTRLTVL.

This clonotype has ten or more counts. The chain carries TRBV15 and TRBJ2-1; a possible D gene is TRBD2 (6 bases). The length of the CDR3 is 17 residues. Trimming removed 1 base at V and 4 bases at J, with 17 bases between. From germline, CDR1 is LNHNV and CDR2 YYDKDF (reference sequence). The CDR3, as DNA: TGTGCCACCAGCAGAGCTGGGCGGACTACTTCTTACAATGAGCAGTTCTTC. Translation: CATSRAGRTTSYNEQFF.

This clonotype was recorded at least ten times. This chain connects TRBV7-9 to TRBJ2-1, with 7 bases fitting TRBD2. The CDR3 totals 12 residues. In germline, CDR1 is SEHNR, CDR2 FQNEAQ (reference sequence). The V segment lost 5 bases and the J segment 10 bases; nucleotides outside the gene matches: 5. CDR3 residues: CASSITSAEQFF. The CDR3 DNA follows: TGTGCCAGCAGCATCACTAGCGCCGAGCAGTTCTTC.

This clonotype has ten or more counts. The J gene is TRBJ2-1, the V gene TRBV19, with D uncertain. The CDR3 covers 16 residues. The V gene's germline CDR1 is LNHDA and CDR2 SQIVND (reference sequence). The V and J ends lost 4 bases and 4 bases respectively, with 17 bases between them. CDR3 amino acids: CASSNIEFYGYNEQFF. As DNA, the CDR3 is TGTGCCAGTAGTAATATTGAGTTCTACGGGTACAATGAGCAGTTCTTC.

The gene calls are TRBV4-2 and TRBJ2-2; 9 nucleotides align to TRBD2. V lost 0 bases, J lost 3 bases, and 8 bases stayed unmatched. This CDR3 contains 18 residues. The germline CDR1 and CDR2 sequences are LGHNA and YNFKEQ. As DNA, the CDR3 is TGTGCCAGCAGCCAAGATCTACGGAGCGGGAGGTACACCGGGGAGCTGTTTTTT. Its translation: CASSQDLRSGRYTGELFF.

The V call is TRBV5-1, the J call TRBJ2-1, with 9 bases that match TRBD1. Germline V CDR1 and CDR2: SGHRS, YFSETQ. Germline trimming cut 4 bases from V and 5 bases from J; bases unmatched to any gene: 10. This CDR3 has 16 amino acids. As DNA, the CDR3 is TGCGCCAGCAGCCCCCGCAGGACAGGGGAGAACAATGAGCAGTTCTTC. Residues: CASSPRRTGENNEQFF. The whole variable domain, remainder taken from reference TRBV5-1 and TRBJ2-1, is KAGVTQTPRYLIKTRGQQVTLSCSPISGHRSVSWYQQTPGQGLQFLFEYFSETQRNKGNFPGRFSGRQFSNSRSEMNVSTLELGDSALYLCASSPRRTGENNEQFFGPGTRLTVL.

Worth noting for this clonotype: This may come from a read error, since a much larger clone is one base off. The V and J genes are TRBV5-6 and TRBJ1-3; 8 bases agree with TRBD1. The CDR3 covers 14 residues. V lost 4 bases to trimming and J lost 5 bases; unmatched junction nucleotides: 5. CDR1 is SGHDT and CDR2 is YYEEEE in the germline V gene. The CDR3 region has the DNA TGTGCCAGCAGCCAGACAGGGGCGAGAAACACCATATATTTT. Translating it yields CASSQTGARNTIYF.

The table lists this clonotype with many counts. V and J are TRBV7-3 and TRBJ2-3; D ambiguous. V was trimmed by 5 bases and J by 3 bases, leaving 6 bases between them. Germline V gene sequence: CDR1 SGHTA, CDR2 FQGTGA. The CDR3 covers 12 residues. This CDR3 reads CASSIGTDTQYF. The CDR3 coding sequence is TGTGCCAGCAGCATCGGGACAGATACGCAGTATTTT.

This clonotype was seen ten or more times. The V call is TRBV18, the J call TRBJ2-7; 10 nucleotides match TRBD2. J lost 2 bases, V lost 0 bases, and 1 base had no gene match. There are 15 residues in the CDR3. The V gene's germline CDR1 is KGHSH and CDR2 LQKENI. The CDR3 DNA sequence: TGTGCCAGCTCACCACCCCTAGCGGGAGCCTACGAGCAGTACTTC. Its translation is CASSPPLAGAYEQYF.

As to this clonotype: Given a much more abundant clone one base away, this may be a read error. The chain links TRBV20-1 to TRBJ1-5; D is ambiguous. The CDR3 spans 15 residues. V was trimmed by 5 bases and J by 4 bases, leaving 18 bases between them. Germline loops: CDR1 DFQATT, CDR2 SNEGSKA (reference sequence). The CDR3 nucleotides read TGCAGTGCTCCGGACTGGATAGAAGGAAATCAGCCCCAGCATTTT. It yields the protein CSAPDWIEGNQPQHF.

This clonotype was counted many times. The chain uses TRBV7-2 and TRBJ2-3, with D maybe TRBD2 (6 bases). Trimming cost V 1 base and J 2 bases, with 13 bases left between them. CDR1 is SGHTA and CDR2 is FQGNSA in the germline V gene. CDR3 length equals 16 residues. The CDR3 is CASSLGASEYTDTQYF. The CDR3 DNA sequence: TGTGCCAGCAGCTTAGGAGCTAGCGAATACACAGATACGCAGTATTTT.